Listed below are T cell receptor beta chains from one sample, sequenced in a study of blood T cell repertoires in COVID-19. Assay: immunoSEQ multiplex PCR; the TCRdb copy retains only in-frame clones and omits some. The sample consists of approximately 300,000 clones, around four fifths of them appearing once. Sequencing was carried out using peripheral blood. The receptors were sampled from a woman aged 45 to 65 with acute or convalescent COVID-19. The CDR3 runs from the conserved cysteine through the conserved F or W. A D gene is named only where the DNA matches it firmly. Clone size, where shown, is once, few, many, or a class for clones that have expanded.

DNA: TGTGCCAGCAGCCGGGACAGGGACCATGAGCAGTTCTTC; CDR3: CASSRDRDHEQFF; J: TRBJ2-1; D: TRBD1; size: NA; V: TRBV11-3
DNA: TGTGCCTGGACCCCTAGAGACCGCACCGGGGAGCTGTTTTTT; CDR3: CAWTPRDRTGELFF; J: TRBJ2-2; D: NA; size: NA; V: TRBV30
DNA: TGTGCCAGCAGCCTAGCAGCTGAGACCCAGTACTTC; CDR3: CASSLAAETQYF; J: TRBJ2-5; D: NA; size: NA; V: TRBV5-4
DNA: TGCAGTGCTAGTGGGACTAGCGGTGATACGCAGTATTTT; CDR3: CSASGTSGDTQYF; J: TRBJ2-3; D: TRBD2; size: NA; V: TRBV20-1
DNA: TGTGCCAGCAGCTCGGACAGCATATACAATGAGCAGTTCTTC; CDR3: CASSSDSIYNEQFF; J: TRBJ2-1; D: NA; size: NA; V: TRBV11-3
DNA: TGTGCCTGGAGTGTCACTAGGACAGGGGACTCATACGAGCAGTACTTC; CDR3: CAWSVTRTGDSYEQYF; J: TRBJ2-7; D: TRBD1; size: NA; V: TRBV30
DNA: TGTGCCAGCAGCACGGATAGCGGGAGCCTAGGGAATGAGCAGTTCTTC; CDR3: CASSTDSGSLGNEQFF; J: TRBJ2-1; D: TRBD2; size: NA; V: TRBV3-1/TRBV3-2
DNA: TGTGCCAGCAGCCCAGACAGGGGGTCCCAAGAGACCCAGTACTTC; CDR3: CASSPDRGSQETQYF; J: TRBJ2-5; D: TRBD1; size: NA; V: TRBV5-6
DNA: TGTGCCAGTAGTACACCAGGGACAGGGGCTAACTATGGCTACACCTTC; CDR3: CASSTPGTGANYGYTF; J: TRBJ1-2; D: TRBD1; size: NA; V: TRBV19
DNA: TGTGCCAGCAGTGACGCGGGGGTCGCTTTCTTT; CDR3: CASSDAGVAFF; J: TRBJ1-1; D: NA; size: few; V: TRBV2
DNA: TGTGCCTGGAGGGAGGGCCGGAGCTCTGGAAACACCATATATTTT; CDR3: CAWREGRSSGNTIYF; J: TRBJ1-3; D: NA; size: NA; V: TRBV30
DNA: TGTGCCTGGAGTGCCGGGGATAATCAGCCCCAGCATTTT; CDR3: CAWSAGDNQPQHF; J: TRBJ1-5; D: NA; size: NA; V: TRBV30
DNA: TGCGCCAGCAGCTTGGAGGGGGCGCAGGGGTACATTCAGTACTTC; CDR3: CASSLEGAQGYIQYF; J: TRBJ2-4; D: TRBD1; size: few; V: TRBV5-1
DNA: TGCAGCGTCAGACTAGCGGGGTCTCAAGAGACCCAGTACTTC; CDR3: CSVRLAGSQETQYF; J: TRBJ2-5; D: TRBD2; size: NA; V: TRBV29-1
DNA: TGTGCCAGTAGTAGGGACACCGGCTCCACTGAAGCTTTCTTT; CDR3: CASSRDTGSTEAFF; J: TRBJ1-1; D: NA; size: NA; V: TRBV19
DNA: TGTGCCAGCAGTGAACCGGGGGGATTACGGACTGAAGCTTTCTTT; CDR3: CASSEPGGLRTEAFF; J: TRBJ1-1; D: NA; size: NA; V: TRBV6-1
DNA: TGTGCCAGCACCCGGGAGAACACTGAAGCTTTCTTT; CDR3: CASTRENTEAFF; J: TRBJ1-1; D: NA; size: NA; V: TRBV2
DNA: TGCGCCAGCAGCTTTACCCTACTCGGGCGGGGAGAGACCCAGTACTTC; CDR3: CASSFTLLGRGETQYF; J: TRBJ2-5; D: NA; size: NA; V: TRBV5-1
DNA: TGTGCCAGCAGTGAACTCCGGAGCACCGGGGAGCTGTTTTTT; CDR3: CASSELRSTGELFF; J: TRBJ2-2; D: NA; size: NA; V: TRBV2
DNA: TGTGCCAGCAGTTCTAGCGGGAGAATATTGGTGGGATCCTTC; CDR3: CASSSSGRILVGSF; J: TRBJ2-7; D: TRBD2; size: NA; V: TRBV5-4
DNA: TGTGCCTGGAGGGTTACTAGTGCCTCCCGTCTTGAGCAGTTCTTC; CDR3: CAWRVTSASRLEQFF; J: TRBJ2-1; D: NA; size: NA; V: TRBV30
DNA: TGTGCCAGCAGTAGAGACAGCTACAATGAGCAGTTCTTC; CDR3: CASSRDSYNEQFF; J: TRBJ2-1; D: NA; size: NA; V: TRBV6-2/TRBV6-3
DNA: TGTGCCAGCAGCCCCGCCGGGACTAGCGTAAAGACCCAGTACTTC; CDR3: CASSPAGTSVKTQYF; J: TRBJ2-5; D: TRBD2; size: NA; V: TRBV3-1/TRBV3-2
DNA: TGTGCCAGCAAGTCGTCGGGAAAAAACAATGAGCAGTTCTTC; CDR3: CASKSSGKNNEQFF; J: TRBJ2-1; D: NA; size: NA; V: TRBV9
DNA: TGTGCCAGCAGCGTCCGGGGGGGAGTGGACAATGAGCAGTTCTTC; CDR3: CASSVRGGVDNEQFF; J: TRBJ2-1; D: TRBD2; size: NA; V: TRBV9
DNA: TGTGCCAGCAGCCAAGAATCGACTGTGAACACTGAAGCTTTCTTT; CDR3: CASSQESTVNTEAFF; J: TRBJ1-1; D: NA; size: NA; V: TRBV3-1/TRBV3-2
DNA: TGCGCCAGCAGGCCGGACAGTATGAACACTGAAGCTTTCTTT; CDR3: CASRPDSMNTEAFF; J: TRBJ1-1; D: NA; size: NA; V: TRBV5-1
DNA: TGTGCCTGGGAGCCTGGACAGGGGATTCCCCCTCTGCTCTTC; CDR3: CAWEPGQGIPPLLF; J: TRBJ2-1; D: TRBD1; size: NA; V: TRBV30
DNA: TGTGCCAGAAGCTTGGGGGGCGGCAGGGAAAAACTGGGCGGCTACACCTTC; CDR3: CARSLGGGREKLGGYTF; J: TRBJ1-2; D: NA; size: once; V: TRBV5-3
DNA: TGCGCCAGCAGCTTGGCACCGGGGACAGATACGCAGTATTTT; CDR3: CASSLAPGTDTQYF; J: TRBJ2-3; D: NA; size: NA; V: TRBV5-1
DNA: TGTGCCAGCAGGGTGAGGAGTGAAAAACTGTTTTTT; CDR3: CASRVRSEKLFF; J: TRBJ1-4; D: NA; size: NA; V: TRBV3-1/TRBV3-2
DNA: TGTGCCAGCAGCGACGCCGGGACTGCCTCTGGAAACACCATATATTTT; CDR3: CASSDAGTASGNTIYF; J: TRBJ1-3; D: NA; size: NA; V: TRBV9
DNA: TGTGCCACCCACCGACAGGGGGACAATGAGCAGTTCTTC; CDR3: CATHRQGDNEQFF; J: TRBJ2-1; D: TRBD1; size: few; V: TRBV19
DNA: TGTGCCAGCAGTCCGACTAGCGGACAATACAATGAGCAGTTCTTC; CDR3: CASSPTSGQYNEQFF; J: TRBJ2-1; D: TRBD2; size: NA; V: TRBV6-5
DNA: TGTGCCAGCAGTTACGAGGAATCACCCCTCCACTTT; CDR3: CASSYEESPLHF; J: TRBJ1-6; D: NA; size: NA; V: TRBV6-5
DNA: TGTGCCAGCAGTGACCCGGGACAGGGGGCGAATGAAAAACTGTTTTTT; CDR3: CASSDPGQGANEKLFF; J: TRBJ1-4; D: TRBD1; size: few; V: TRBV25-1
DNA: TGTGCCAGCTCACCAGTCGCCGGGACAGGGGACACCGGGGAGCTGTTTTTT; CDR3: CASSPVAGTGDTGELFF; J: TRBJ2-2; D: TRBD1; size: NA; V: TRBV18
DNA: TGTGCCAGTAACGACTCCCCAACAGGGGGTCAGCCCCAGCATTTT; CDR3: CASNDSPTGGQPQHF; J: TRBJ1-5; D: TRBD1; size: NA; V: TRBV19
DNA: TGTGCCAGTACAAGACGGGACTCTACGTTTGAGCAGTTCTTC; CDR3: CASTRRDSTFEQFF; J: TRBJ2-1; D: NA; size: NA; V: TRBV19
DNA: TGTGCCACCAGCAGAGTAGGCGGGGGCCCCTACAGTAGAACGCAGTATTTT; CDR3: CATSRVGGGPYSRTQYF; J: TRBJ2-3; D: NA; size: NA; V: TRBV15
DNA: TGTGCCAGCAGACAGGAGAATGAAAAACTGTTTTTT; CDR3: CASRQENEKLFF; J: TRBJ1-4; D: NA; size: NA; V: TRBV7-9
DNA: TGCGCCAGCAGCTTCTTGACTAGCCGGGAGACCCAGTACTTC; CDR3: CASSFLTSRETQYF; J: TRBJ2-5; D: TRBD2; size: few; V: TRBV5-1
DNA: TGTGCCACCGAGGACACCTACACTGAAGCTTTCTTT; CDR3: CATEDTYTEAFF; J: TRBJ1-1; D: NA; size: NA; V: TRBV2
DNA: TGCGCCAGCAGCTTGGGGACAACATATGGCTACACCTTC; CDR3: CASSLGTTYGYTF; J: TRBJ1-2; D: NA; size: NA; V: TRBV5-1
DNA: TGTGCCAGCAGCCTGGGGACTAGCGGGAGCACAGATACGCAGTATTTT; CDR3: CASSLGTSGSTDTQYF; J: TRBJ2-3; D: TRBD2; size: NA; V: TRBV7-7
DNA: TGTGCCAGCAGTTACAGAGACAGGTCCCGCTATGGCTACACCTTC; CDR3: CASSYRDRSRYGYTF; J: TRBJ1-2; D: NA; size: once; V: TRBV6-2/TRBV6-3
DNA: TGTGCCAGCAGCTTACCGGGACTCCCGACTGGAAACACCATATATTTT; CDR3: CASSLPGLPTGNTIYF; J: TRBJ1-3; D: NA; size: NA; V: TRBV7-2
DNA: TGTGCCAGCAGACCAGGTCCCGGGACAGGGATTGGAAACACCATATATTTT; CDR3: CASRPGPGTGIGNTIYF; J: TRBJ1-3; D: TRBD1; size: NA; V: TRBV2
DNA: TGTGCCAGCAGCTTCTCTGGGAGACCCCAAGAGACCCAGTACTTC; CDR3: CASSFSGRPQETQYF; J: TRBJ2-5; D: NA; size: NA; V: TRBV11-2
DNA: TGTGCCAGCAGCCCACGGACTGGTACCGGGGAGCTGTTTTTT; CDR3: CASSPRTGTGELFF; J: TRBJ2-2; D: NA; size: NA; V: TRBV7-2
DNA: TGTGCCAGCAGCTTAACAGAACTTTCTAACTATGGCTACACCTTC; CDR3: CASSLTELSNYGYTF; J: TRBJ1-2; D: NA; size: NA; V: TRBV7-2
DNA: TGTGCCAGCACTCGGACAGGGGAGAATGGCTACACCTTC; CDR3: CASTRTGENGYTF; J: TRBJ1-2; D: TRBD1; size: NA; V: TRBV6-5
DNA: TGTGCCAGCAGCGCCCGGGAGGGAGAGACCCAGTACTTC; CDR3: CASSAREGETQYF; J: TRBJ2-5; D: TRBD2; size: NA; V: TRBV2
DNA: TGTGCCAGCACCATTGGAGGGAACACCGGGGAGCTGTTTTTT; CDR3: CASTIGGNTGELFF; J: TRBJ2-2; D: NA; size: NA; V: TRBV6-6
DNA: TGCGCCAGCAGCCAAGCCCTACTAGCGGGGGGGCGGGAGCAGTTCTTC; CDR3: CASSQALLAGGREQFF; J: TRBJ2-1; D: TRBD2; size: NA; V: TRBV4-3
DNA: TGTGCCAGCAGTTTGGACAGGCACTATGGCTACACCTTC; CDR3: CASSLDRHYGYTF; J: TRBJ1-2; D: TRBD1; size: once; V: TRBV12-3/TRBV12-4
DNA: TGTGCCAGCCAACGGGACAGGGGATGGACTGAAGCTTTCTTT; CDR3: CASQRDRGWTEAFF; J: TRBJ1-1; D: TRBD1; size: NA; V: TRBV19
DNA: TGTGCCAGCAGCTTTACTAACTATGGCTACACCTTC; CDR3: CASSFTNYGYTF; J: TRBJ1-2; D: NA; size: NA; V: TRBV5-6
DNA: TGTGCCACCAGTGATCCTACAGGGGGCGATCCTAATGAAAAACTGTTTTTT; CDR3: CATSDPTGGDPNEKLFF; J: TRBJ1-4; D: TRBD1; size: once; V: TRBV24-1